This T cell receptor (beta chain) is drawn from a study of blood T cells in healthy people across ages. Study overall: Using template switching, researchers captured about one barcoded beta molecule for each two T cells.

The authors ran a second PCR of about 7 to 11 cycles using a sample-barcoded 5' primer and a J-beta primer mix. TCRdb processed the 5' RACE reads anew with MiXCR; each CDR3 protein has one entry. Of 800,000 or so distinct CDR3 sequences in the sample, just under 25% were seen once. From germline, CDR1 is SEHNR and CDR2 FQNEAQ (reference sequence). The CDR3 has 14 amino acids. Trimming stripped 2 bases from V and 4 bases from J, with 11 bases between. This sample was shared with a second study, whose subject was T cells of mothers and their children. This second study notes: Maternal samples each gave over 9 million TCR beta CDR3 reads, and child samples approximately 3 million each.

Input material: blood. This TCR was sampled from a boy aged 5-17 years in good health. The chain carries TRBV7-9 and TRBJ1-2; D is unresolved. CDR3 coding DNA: TGTGCCAGCAGCTTACTGACGGATTCCTATGGCTACACCTTC. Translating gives CASSLLTDSYGYTF. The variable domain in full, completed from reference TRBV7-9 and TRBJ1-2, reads DTGVSQNPRHKITKRGQNVTFRCDPISEHNRLYWYRQTLGQGPEFLTYFQNEAQLEKSRLLSDRFSAERPKGSFSTLEIQRTEQGDSAMYLCASSLLTDSYGYTFGSGTRLTVV.